This T cell receptor (beta chain) emerged from a study of cytotoxic CD8 clonotypes in ibrutinib-treated CLL. Study as a whole: Among responders, some 25 were partial and 2 complete; after median about 72 months, roughly 14 stayed remitted and approximately 12 progressed.

The protocol was immunoSEQ multiplex PCR, while the TCRdb copy is restricted to in-frame clones and leaves out a portion. The sample comprises around 250,000 clones, 60% to 75% of which are singletons, and approximately 15% rests with the top ten. The CDR3 has 14 residues. CDR1 is MNHEY, CDR2 SMNVEV, per germline (reference sequence). V dropped 4 bases and J dropped 0 bases, with 9 bases sitting between them. This chain uses TRBV27 with TRBJ1-1, with unresolved D. The specimen was PBMCs, collected after 24 months of ibrutinib treatment. The TCR comes from a human donor with chronic lymphocytic leukemia. CDR3 sequence reads: CASSYNSMNTEAFF. DNA for the CDR3: TGTGCCAGCAGTTACAACAGTATGAACACTGAAGCTTTCTTT.